The clone carrying this T cell receptor beta chain has a single count. This specimen belongs to a study of cytomegalovirus exposure and HLA in healthy donors. Assay: immunoSEQ multiplex PCR; the TCRdb copy retains only in-frame clones and omits some. This table has around 300,000 clones, roughly 87% appearing once. V was pared by 6 bases and J by 3 bases, with 11 bases between. Germline V lookup: CDR1 LNHDA, CDR2 SQIVND (reference sequence). CDR3 length: 13 residues. This receptor was obtained from a young woman in good health and CMV-seropositive. The chain uses TRBV19 and TRBJ1-2; TRBD1 might be the D (5 bases). Sequencing was carried out using PBMCs. CDR3 coding DNA: TGTGCCAGTAGCCCGACAGAGTACTATGGCTACACCTTC. Protein: CASSPTEYYGYTF.